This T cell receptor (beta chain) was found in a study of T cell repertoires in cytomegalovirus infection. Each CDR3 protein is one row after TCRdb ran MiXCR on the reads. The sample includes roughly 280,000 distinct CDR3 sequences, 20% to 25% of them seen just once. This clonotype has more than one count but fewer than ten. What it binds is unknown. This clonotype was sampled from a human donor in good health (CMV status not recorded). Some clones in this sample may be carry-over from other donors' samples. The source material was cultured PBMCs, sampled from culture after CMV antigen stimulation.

The CDR3 protein is CASSLESYGETQYF. The DNA of the CDR3 is TGTGCCAGCAGCTTAGAAAGTTATGGGGAGACCCAGTACTTC. This sequence joins TRBV7-3 and TRBJ2-5; no reliable D call. The V end lost 2 bases, the J end lost 5 bases, and 12 bases lay between the germline ends. Germline loops: CDR1 SGHTA, CDR2 FQGTGA. This CDR3 contains 14 residues. The full variable domain, completed using reference TRBV7-3 and TRBJ2-5, is GAGVSQTPSNKVTEKGKYVELRCDPISGHTALYWYRQSLGQGPEFLIYFQGTGAADDSGLPNDRFFAVRPEGSVSTLKIQRTERGDSAVYLCASSLESYGETQYFGPGTRLLVL.